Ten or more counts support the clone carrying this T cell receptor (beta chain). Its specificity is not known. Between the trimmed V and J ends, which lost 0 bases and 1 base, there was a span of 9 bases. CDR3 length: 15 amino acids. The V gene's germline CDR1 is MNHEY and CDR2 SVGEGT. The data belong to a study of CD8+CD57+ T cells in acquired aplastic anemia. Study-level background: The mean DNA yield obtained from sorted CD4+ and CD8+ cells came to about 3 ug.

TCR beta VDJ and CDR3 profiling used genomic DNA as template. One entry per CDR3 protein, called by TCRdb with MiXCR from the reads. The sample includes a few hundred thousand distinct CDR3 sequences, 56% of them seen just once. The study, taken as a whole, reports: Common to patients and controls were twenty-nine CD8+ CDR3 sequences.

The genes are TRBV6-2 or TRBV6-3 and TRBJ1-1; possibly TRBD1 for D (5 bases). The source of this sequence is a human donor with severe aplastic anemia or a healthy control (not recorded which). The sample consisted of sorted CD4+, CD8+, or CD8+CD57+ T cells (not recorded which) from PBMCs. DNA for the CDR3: TGTGCCAGCAGTTACTCGACAGTATGGAACACTGAAGCTTTCTTT. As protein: CASSYSTVWNTEAFF.